This T cell receptor (beta chain) was sequenced for a study of blood T cell repertoires in COVID-19 (dated by TCRdb to 2020 to 2021). Study-wide context: Samples covering the acute and convalescent phases of COVID-19 were provided by collaborators in the United States, Italy and Spain. The material from the prospective study consisted of cDNA or gDNA derived from T cells, B-cell-depleted T cells, or PBMCs. The dataset comprised deeply sampled blood TCRbeta repertoires from subjects exposed to, actively infected with, or recovered from COVID-19. The repertoires were released in a freely available public database meant as a resource for research on the immune response to SARS-CoV-2. The samples were drawn from the first 160 participants of the ongoing ImmuneRACE study and from over 950 subjects provided by 6 global collaborators. Nearly every sample came with metadata listing a de-identified subject ID, COVID-19 status, age in years and sex. Where available, HLA class I and class II types were taken from metadata supplied by the sample provider and were not determined by assay-based typing.

For this clone: It lacks a known antigen. Base qualities are missing; no much larger clone stands one base away.

Participants in the prospective study were enrolled through a virtual design, were aged roughly 18 to 95 years, and lived in about two dozen United States geographic areas. In the prospective study, cohorts were assigned on the basis of participant-reported clinical history obtained from a screening survey and a study questionnaire. For ImmuneRACE Cohort 3, a participant was defined as recovered based on two consecutive negative NP/OP PCR tests, clearance by a healthcare professional, or resolution of symptoms. Each participant in the prospective study had whole blood, serum and a nasopharyngeal or oropharyngeal swab collected by mobile phlebotomists. Participants in the prospective study had the option to provide additional blood draws and questionnaires over a roughly 2-month period. Before DNA extraction, prospective study blood samples were shipped either frozen or at room temperature. The immunoSEQ Assay, a bias-controlled multiplex PCR, was used to amplify TCRbeta CDR3 regions from genomic DNA. Processing in the source paper ran as follows. Within the assay, amplification of reference gene primers was used to estimate how many nucleated cells each sample contained. To quantify the absolute abundance of each unique TCRbeta CDR3 rearrangement, sequence reads were collapsed and filtered. For each sample, productive Simpson clonality was calculated by taking the square root of Simpson's diversity index across productive rearrangements. The table was pulled from immuneACCESS by TCRdb, which kept in-frame rearrangements only. Such tables lose some clones; where checked, under half of the loss comes from unresolved V genes, and the rest has no known cause. The D gene and trimming were derived from the DNA, and the V and J assignments and clone size from that table. The sample includes 250,000 to 350,000 clones, with about 85% observed a single time. The ten largest clones take up 2% to 3% of the sample.

Overall study results and their limits: Clinical and demographic metadata were provided uncurated, with the amount varying by source and participant.

The material sequenced was PBMCs or T cells enriched from blood (not recorded which). The clonotype was recovered from a woman between 50 and 59 years old who had recovered from COVID-19.

The CDR3 here reads CASSVLRAATDTQYF. DNA sequence: TGTGCCAGCAGTGTGTTACGAGCGGCCACAGATACGCAGTATTTT. This chain joins TRBV2 to TRBJ2-3; the D region possibly corresponds to TRBD2 (5 bases align). The CDR3 runs 15 residues from the cysteine to the phenylalanine. Only the CDR3 DNA is retained, 45 bases long and in frame from the first base. From a lookup of the germline V gene, CDR1 and CDR2 are SNHLY and FYNNEI. V lost 4 bases and J lost 2 bases; the stretch between them is 13 bases long.